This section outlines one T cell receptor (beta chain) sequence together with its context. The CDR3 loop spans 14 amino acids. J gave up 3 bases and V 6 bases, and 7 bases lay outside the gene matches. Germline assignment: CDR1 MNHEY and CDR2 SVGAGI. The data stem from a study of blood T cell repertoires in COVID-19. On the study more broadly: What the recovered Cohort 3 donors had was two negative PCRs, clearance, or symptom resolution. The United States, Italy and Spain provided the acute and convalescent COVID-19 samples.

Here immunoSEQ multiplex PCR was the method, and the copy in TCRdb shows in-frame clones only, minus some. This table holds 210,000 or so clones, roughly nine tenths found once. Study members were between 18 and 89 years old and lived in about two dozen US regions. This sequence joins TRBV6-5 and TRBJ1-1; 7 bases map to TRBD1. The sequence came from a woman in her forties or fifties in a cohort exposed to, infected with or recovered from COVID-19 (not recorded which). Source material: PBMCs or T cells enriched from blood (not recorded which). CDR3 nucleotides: TGTGCCAGCAGCCTGACAGGGTTGGACACTGAAGCTTTCTTT. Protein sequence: CASSLTGLDTEAFF.